The 18 T cell receptor beta chains given below trace back to one sample, sequenced in a study of blood T cell repertoires in COVID-19. Sequencing used immunoSEQ multiplex PCR; TCRdb keeps in-frame clones, though not all of them. The table has fewer than 500,000 clones, roughly 89% seen once. The sample consisted of peripheral blood. Receptor source: a woman in her twenties or thirties with acute or convalescent COVID-19.

The chain employs TRBV5-4 and TRBJ2-5; 10 positions agree with TRBD2. With 4 bases clipped from V and 4 bases from J, the junction kept 10 bases outside the gene matches. The CDR3 contains 16 residues. Looked up from germline, CDR1 is SGHNT and CDR2 is YYREEE (reference sequence). CDR3 sequence (DNA): TGTGCCAGCAGCCCTTTAGCGGGGGGTGGGGCAGAGACCCAGTACTTC. Its translation: CASSPLAGGGAETQYF.

The rearrangement uses TRBV6-5 and TRBJ2-7, with 7 bases matching TRBD1. The CDR3 consists of 14 residues. Losses at the gene ends were 6 bases for V and 3 bases for J; bases not matched to a gene: 8. Germline lookup yields CDR1 MNHEY and CDR2 SVGAGI. In DNA form, the CDR3 reads TGTGCCAGCAGAAGGGACAGAGGGGTCTACGAGCAGTACTTC. As protein: CASRRDRGVYEQYF.

CDR3: CSVERGQAGELFF. The DNA for the CDR3 is TGCAGCGTTGAAAGAGGGCAAGCCGGGGAGCTGTTTTTT. This rearrangement joins TRBV29-1 to TRBJ2-2; D is perhaps TRBD2 (5 bases). The germline gives CDR1 SQVTM, CDR2 ANQGSEA. V was trimmed by 2 bases and J by 6 bases, leaving 10 bases between them. CDR3 size: 13 residues.

This clone was found once. The V gene is TRBV6-4, the J gene TRBJ1-6; TRBD1 matches at 9 bases. V trimming: 7 bases; J trimming: 7 bases; junction bases outside the gene matches: 8. In germline, CDR1 is MRHNA, CDR2 SNTAGT. CDR3 size: 15 residues. CDR3 DNA sequence: TGTGCCAGCAAAGCCGGGACAGGGCTAAATTCACCCCTCCACTTT. Translated: CASKAGTGLNSPLHF.

The V gene is TRBV19, the J gene TRBJ2-3; D unresolved. V lost 5 bases and J lost 0, with 6 bases in between. The CDR3 runs 13 residues. Germline V gene data show CDR1 as LNHDA and CDR2 as SQIVND (reference sequence). CDR3 loop: CASSPPSTDTQYF. CDR3 in DNA: TGTGCCAGTAGTCCCCCTAGCACAGATACGCAGTATTTT. The whole variable domain, filled in from reference TRBV19 and TRBJ2-3, reads DGGITQSPKYLFRKEGQNVTLSCEQNLNHDAMYWYRQDPGQGLRLIYYSQIVNDFQKGDIAEGYSVSREKKESFPLTVTSAQKNPTAFYLCASSPPSTDTQYFGPGTRLTVL.

This chain connects TRBV12-5 to TRBJ2-7; 10 bases match TRBD1. The CDR3 is 14 residues long. From germline, CDR1 is LGHNT and CDR2 FRNRAP. The V segment lost 5 bases and the J segment 6 bases; nucleotides outside the gene matches: 7. CDR3 protein: CASGLQGQGGEQYF. CDR3 nucleotide sequence: TGTGCTAGTGGTCTCCAAGGACAGGGGGGCGAGCAGTACTTC.

V usage is TRBV24-1 and J usage is TRBJ2-3; D is unclear. The V end lost 2 bases, the J end lost 2 bases, and 13 bases lay between the germline ends. This CDR3 is built from 16 residues. The germline CDR1 and CDR2 sequences are KGHDR and SFDVKD. In nucleotides, the CDR3 is TGTGCCACCAGTGATTCTAAACACGACATCACAGATACGCAGTATTTT. This gives the protein CATSDSKHDITDTQYF.

The count of this clone is one. The chain couples TRBV6-5 to TRBJ2-7, with a possible D match to TRBD2 (6 bases). Trimming pared 9 bases from V and 1 base from J, leaving 10 bases between. In germline, CDR1 is MNHEY, CDR2 SVGAGI. The CDR3 has 12 residues. The CDR3 nucleotides are TGTGCCAGTGGGACTTCGTCCTACGAGCAGTACTTC. Its protein is CASGTSSYEQYF.

Worth noting for this clone: Other nucleotide sequences from this sample produce the same CDR3. The V call is TRBV5-1, the J call TRBJ1-6; a weak D match, TRBD1 (5 bases). The CDR3 is 13 amino acids. Germline loops: CDR1 SGHRS, CDR2 YFSETQ. Trimming shortened V by 2 bases and J by 9 bases, and 9 bases separated the two germline ends. CDR3 residues: CASSLDRGSPLHF. CDR3 bases: TGCGCCAGCAGCTTAGATAGGGGTTCACCCCTCCACTTT.

The CDR3 sequence: CAWRERTGASPLHF. CDR3 DNA: TGTGCCTGGAGAGAACGCACTGGGGCATCACCCCTCCACTTT. This chain connects TRBV30 to TRBJ1-6, with a weak D call TRBD1 (5 bases). V shed 3 bases and J shed 10 bases, with 16 bases lying between them. The CDR3 runs 14 residues. Germline V gene data show CDR1 as GTSNPN and CDR2 as SVGIG (reference sequence).

The chain couples TRBV14 to TRBJ2-3, with D possibly matching TRBD1 (5 bases). The germline V and J ends were trimmed by 4 bases and 1 base, with 12 bases remaining between them. CDR1 and CDR2 (germline): SGHDN, FVKESK. The CDR3 totals 15 residues. CDR3 sequence reads: CASSLLGHRTDTQYF. CDR3 coding DNA: TGTGCCAGCAGCCTCCTAGGACACCGCACAGATACGCAGTATTTT.

J is TRBJ2-1 and V is TRBV20-1; the match to TRBD2 covers 7 bases. J was trimmed by 0 bases and V by 3 bases; bases with no gene match: 5. Per the germline V gene, CDR1 is DFQATT and CDR2 is SNEGSKA (reference sequence). This CDR3 is built from 15 residues. The CDR3 region is CSASGAGSSYNEQFF. For the CDR3, the DNA is TGCAGTGCTAGTGGAGCGGGGAGCTCCTACAATGAGCAGTTCTTC.

Of note for this clone: This sample also contains other DNA sequences that code for the same CDR3. The chain combines TRBV19 with TRBJ1-3; D is possibly TRBD1 (6 bases). V was cut by 5 bases and J by 2 bases, with 10 bases left in between. The V gene's germline CDR1 is LNHDA and CDR2 SQIVND (reference sequence). The CDR3 loop spans 14 amino acids. The CDR3 spells CASSATGTGNTIYF. CDR3 nucleotides: TGTGCCAGTAGTGCCACAGGGACTGGAAACACCATATATTTT.

This chain connects TRBV5-4 to TRBJ1-1, with TRBD1 matching 8 bases. Trimming cost V 0 bases and J 5 bases; bases outside gene matches: 3. The CDR3 length is 14 residues. Germline V gene sequence: CDR1 SGHNT, CDR2 YYREEE (reference sequence). CDR3 sequence reads: CASSLVGTGTEAFF. The CDR3, as DNA: TGTGCCAGCAGCTTGGTTGGGACAGGAACTGAAGCTTTCTTT. Filled out from reference TRBV5-4 and TRBJ1-1, the complete variable domain reads ETGVTQSPTHLIKTRGQQVTLRCSSQSGHNTVSWYQQALGQGPQFIFQYYREEENGRGNFPPRFSGLQFPNYSSELNVNALELDDSALYLCASSLVGTGTEAFFGQGTRLTVV.

This chain uses TRBV7-2 with TRBJ2-7, with TRBD1 matching 10 bases. V was pared by 5 bases and J by 0 bases, with 7 bases of the junction left unmatched. Germline loops: CDR1 SGHTA, CDR2 FQGNSA. This CDR3 region has 16 residues. CDR3 bases: TGTGCCAGCAGCCAATGGACAGGGGGTAGCTCCTACGAGCAGTACTTC. Its protein product is CASSQWTGGSSYEQYF.

The rearrangement uses TRBV5-1 and TRBJ2-2, with 10 bases lining up with TRBD1. J lost 3 bases, V lost 3 bases, and 5 bases had no gene match. The CDR3 extends over 16 amino acids. The germline gives CDR1 SGHRS, CDR2 YFSETQ. CDR3 sequence reads: CASSSTGGGYTGELFF. The CDR3 nucleotides are TGCGCCAGCAGCTCGACAGGGGGCGGATACACCGGGGAGCTGTTTTTT.

This clone was seen just once. In DNA, the CDR3 is TGTGCGACTGTCGGGGGCACTGAAGCTTTCTTT. Amino acids: CATVGGTEAFF. The rearrangement links TRBV28 to TRBJ1-1; D possibly corresponds to TRBD1 (5 bases). CDR1 and CDR2 (germline): MDHEN, SYDVKM. The CDR3 is 11 residues long. Supplemented by reference TRBV28 and TRBJ1-1, the full variable domain reads DVKVTQSSRYLVKRTGEKVFLECVQDMDHENMFWYRQDPGLGLRLIYFSYDVKMKEKGDIPEGYSVSREKKERFSLILESASTNQTSMYLCATVGGTEAFFGQGTRLTVV.

This rearrangement joins TRBV5-6 to TRBJ1-6; 8 bases fit TRBD1. J was trimmed by 4 bases and V by 4 bases; bases with no gene match: 13. CDR3 size: 18 residues. Germline V gene sequence: CDR1 SGHDT, CDR2 YYEEEE. DNA for the CDR3: TGTGCCAGCAGCCCGACTCCGGGACAGGAATATTATAATTCACCCCTCCACTTT. Translation gives CASSPTPGQEYYNSPLHF. Supplemented by reference TRBV5-6 and TRBJ1-6, the full variable domain reads DAGVTQSPTHLIKTRGQQVTLRCSPKSGHDTVSWYQQALGQGPQFIFQYYEEEERQRGNFPDRFSGHQFPNYSSELNVNALLLGDSALYLCASSPTPGQEYYNSPLHFGNGTRLTVT.